The source of this T cell receptor (beta chain) is a study of T cells in Graves' hyperthyroidism and ophthalmopathy. In the study overall: Staff took peripheral blood when the initial diagnosis was made, before any treatment began.

Newly diagnosed patients aged 18 to 65 had hyperthyroidism of under 2 months' duration. What was amplified from RNA transcripts were TCR beta CDR3 regions. Researchers ran a first-round RT-PCR on the TCR CDR3 using the HTBI primer set. TCRdb analysed the multiplex PCR reads with MiXCR anew, one entry per CDR3 protein. The table records over 150,000 distinct CDR3 sequences, less than 20% of them present only once. This clonotype was picked up many times. V was clipped by 5 bases and J by 5 bases; unmatched bases: 2. CDR3 length: 14 amino acids. Germline loops: CDR1 MNHEY, CDR2 SMNVEV (reference sequence).

The rearrangement joins TRBV27 to TRBJ2-2, with 10 bases fitting TRBD1. The TCR sequence derives from a woman aged 45-59 years with Graves' hyperthyroidism. The sequenced sample was blood. As DNA, the CDR3 is TGTGCCAGCAGTGGGACAGGGGCAACCGGGGAGCTGTTTTTT. Its translation: CASSGTGATGELFF.